This T cell receptor (beta chain) was identified in a study of blood T cell repertoires in COVID-19 (dated by TCRdb to about 2020). Context from the whole study: Samples covering the acute and convalescent phases of COVID-19 were provided by collaborators in the United States, Italy and Spain. Where available, HLA class I and class II types were obtained from metadata supplied by the sample provider rather than from assay-based typing. Samples came from the ongoing ImmuneRACE study (first 160 participants) plus 1,254 subjects from 6 global collaborators. The repertoires were released in a freely available public database meant as a resource for research on the immune response to SARS-CoV-2. The material from the prospective study consisted of cDNA or gDNA derived from T cells, B-cell-depleted T cells, or PBMCs. Nearly every sample came with metadata listing a de-identified subject ID, COVID-19 status, age in years and sex. Subjects who had been exposed to COVID-19, were actively infected with it, or had recovered from it provided the deeply sampled blood TCRbeta repertoires that made up the dataset. What the authors observed across the whole study: Clinical and demographic metadata were provided uncurated, with the amount varying by source and participant.

The immunoSEQ Assay, a bias-controlled multiplex PCR, was used to amplify TCRbeta CDR3 regions from genomic DNA. In the paper's pipeline: The number of nucleated cells in each sample was estimated from the amplification of reference gene primers within the assay. To quantify the absolute abundance of each unique TCRbeta CDR3 rearrangement, sequence reads were collapsed and filtered. Productive Simpson clonality was computed per sample as the square root of Simpson's diversity index over productive rearrangements. TCRdb limited this immuneACCESS table to in-frame rearrangements with V and J called. A share of clones is missing; checked studies link under half to unresolved V genes, and the rest is unexplained. V, J and clone size are those of that table, while D and trimming were read from the DNA. This sample is represented by some 48,000 clones; about 90% of them were singletons. 20% to 30% of the sample is taken by the ten largest.

Notes on this clone: No antigen is known for it. Base qualities were left out, and no much larger clone turns up one base away.

The collaborating institutions used their own protocols to collect whole blood in K2EDTA tubes. For TCRbeta analysis, collaborators shipped samples in one of three forms: frozen whole blood, isolated PBMCs, or DNA extracted from either of those sample types. V is trimmed back by 6 bases and J by 6 bases, and the junction contains 3 bases that no gene match accounts for. The CDR3 sequence holds 13 residues, the cysteine and phenylalanine included. Only the CDR3 region is kept as DNA, spanning 39 bases read in frame from base 1. Based on the germline V gene (reference sequence), the CDR1 and CDR2 sequences are WNHNN and SYGVQD.

The rearrangement joined TRBV10-1 to TRBJ2-2, with 8 junctional bases fitting TRBD2. The sample consisted of peripheral blood. This sequence originates from a woman older than 75 in a cohort sampled during active or convalescent COVID-19. The bases are TGCGCCAGCAGGGGACTAGTGTCCGGGGAGCTGTTTTTT. This translates into CASRGLVSGELFF.